A selection of T cell receptor beta chains follows, all from one sample in a study of a mutant IDH1 vaccine in newly diagnosed glioma. TCRdb's copy holds only in-frame clones and misses some; the assay was immunoSEQ multiplex PCR. This table has around 57,000 clones, 84% appearing once. What these receptors recognize is not known. Sequences were derived from PBMCs, sampled from a glioma patient whose treatment included an IDH1 peptide vaccine. These TCRs come from a man in his thirties or forties with glioma. CDR3s include the opening cysteine and the closing phenylalanine or tryptophan. The order of the fields is CDR3 length, V gene, J gene, CDR3 protein.

15,TRBV30,TRBJ2-2,CAWSAGTGGAGELFF
16,TRBV6-5,TRBJ2-4,CASSYWKGVAKNIQYF
11,TRBV20-1,TRBJ2-7,CSASQVYEQYF
15,TRBV4-1,TRBJ1-5,CASSRGGLNNQPQHF
18,TRBV4-1,TRBJ2-6,CASSQDVGRYSGANVLTF
13,TRBV5-8,TRBJ1-5,CASSRQWDQPQHF
14,TRBV2,TRBJ2-3,CASIWTGRADTQYF
13,TRBV9,TRBJ1-1,CASTAGGGGEAFF
14,TRBV19,TRBJ1-1,CASRGSRLNTEAFF
14,TRBV6-5,TRBJ1-2,CASSSAQGAYGYTF
15,TRBV28,TRBJ1-5,CASSLGQKGGQPQHF
14,TRBV19,TRBJ2-1,CASSLGTAYNEQFF
12,TRBV7-9,TRBJ1-1,CASSFWNTEAFF
17,TRBV4-2,TRBJ2-5,CASSQGAGQGAGETQYF
12,TRBV7-9,.,CASSDGTYEQYF
13,TRBV6-1,TRBJ1-6,CASSEAVGSPLHF
12,TRBV11-2,TRBJ2-3,CASSSRTDTQYF
14,TRBV4-1,TRBJ1-1,CASSQGGWNTEAFF
16,TRBV19,TRBJ1-2,CASSSQRSQAVDGYTF
15,TRBV6-6,TRBJ1-6,CASSPGGLTNSPLHF
16,TRBV5-1,TRBJ2-4,CASSLRLRGAKNIQYF
14,TRBV18,TRBJ1-5,CASSPLTDNQPQHF
14,TRBV29-1,TRBJ2-1,CSVLFGLSYNEQFF
16,TRBV6-5,TRBJ1-2,CASSYTTGGRHYGYTF
16,TRBV7-9,TRBJ2-2,CASSLMLYANTGELFF
14,TRBV19,TRBJ1-5,CASSRRGSNQPQHF